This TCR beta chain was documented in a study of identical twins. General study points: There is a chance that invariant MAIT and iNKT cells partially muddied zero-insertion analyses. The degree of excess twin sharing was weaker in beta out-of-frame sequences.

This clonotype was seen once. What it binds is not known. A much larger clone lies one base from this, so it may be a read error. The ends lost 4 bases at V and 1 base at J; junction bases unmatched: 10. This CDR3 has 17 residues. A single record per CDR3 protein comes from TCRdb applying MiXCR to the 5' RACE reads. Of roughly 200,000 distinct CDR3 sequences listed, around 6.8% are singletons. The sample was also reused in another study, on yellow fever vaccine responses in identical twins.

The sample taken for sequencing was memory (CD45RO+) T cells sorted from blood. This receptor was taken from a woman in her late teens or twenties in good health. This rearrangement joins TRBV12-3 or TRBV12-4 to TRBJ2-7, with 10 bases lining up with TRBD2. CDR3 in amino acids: CASSSPTRTSGSYEQYF. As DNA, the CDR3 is TGTGCCAGCAGTTCCCCCACCAGGACTAGCGGATCCTACGAGCAGTACTTC.